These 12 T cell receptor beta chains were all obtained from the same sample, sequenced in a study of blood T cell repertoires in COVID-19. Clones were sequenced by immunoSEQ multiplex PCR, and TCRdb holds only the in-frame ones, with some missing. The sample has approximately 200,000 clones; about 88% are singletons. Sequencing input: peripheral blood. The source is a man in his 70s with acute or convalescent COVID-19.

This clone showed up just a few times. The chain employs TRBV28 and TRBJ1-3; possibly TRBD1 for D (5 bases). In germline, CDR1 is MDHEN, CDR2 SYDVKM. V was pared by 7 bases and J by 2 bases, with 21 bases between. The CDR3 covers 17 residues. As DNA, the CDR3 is TGTGCCAGCACCTCCCGTGGGGGGGGAGGTCCTGGAAACACCATATATTTT. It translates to CASTSRGGGGPGNTIYF.

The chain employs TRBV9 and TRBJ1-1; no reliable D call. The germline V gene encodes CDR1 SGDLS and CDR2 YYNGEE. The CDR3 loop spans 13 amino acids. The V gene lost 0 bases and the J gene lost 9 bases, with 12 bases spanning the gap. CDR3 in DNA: TGTGCCAGCAGCGTAGGTGAGGGCTCTAAAGCTTTCTTT. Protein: CASSVGEGSKAFF. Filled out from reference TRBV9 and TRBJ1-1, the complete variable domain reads DSGVTQTPKHLITATGQRVTLRCSPRSGDLSVYWYQQSLDQGLQFLIQYYNGEERAKGNILERFSAQQFPDLHSELNLSSLELGDSALYFCASSVGEGSKAFFGQGTRLTVV.

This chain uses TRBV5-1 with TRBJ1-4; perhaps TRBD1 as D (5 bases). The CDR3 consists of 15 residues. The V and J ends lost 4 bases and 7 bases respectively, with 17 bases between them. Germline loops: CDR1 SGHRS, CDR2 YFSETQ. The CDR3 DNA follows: TGCGCCAGCAGCCCTCAGGGAACCCTTAGTGAAAAACTGTTTTTT. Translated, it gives CASSPQGTLSEKLFF.

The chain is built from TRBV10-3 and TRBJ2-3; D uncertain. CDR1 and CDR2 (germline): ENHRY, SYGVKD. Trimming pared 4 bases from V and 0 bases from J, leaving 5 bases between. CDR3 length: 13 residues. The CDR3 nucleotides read TGTGCCATCAGTGGGGCCAGCACAGATACGCAGTATTTT. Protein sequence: CAISGASTDTQYF.

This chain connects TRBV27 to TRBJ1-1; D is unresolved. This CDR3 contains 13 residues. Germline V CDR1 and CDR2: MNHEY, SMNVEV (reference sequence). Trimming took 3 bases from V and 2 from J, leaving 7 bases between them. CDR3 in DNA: TGTGCCAGCAGTTTTAGGACTAACACTGAAGCTTTCTTT. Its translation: CASSFRTNTEAFF.

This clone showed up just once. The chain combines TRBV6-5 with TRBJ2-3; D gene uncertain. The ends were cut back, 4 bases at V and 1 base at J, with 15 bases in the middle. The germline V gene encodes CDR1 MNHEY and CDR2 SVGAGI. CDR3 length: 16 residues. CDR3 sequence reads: CASSSRTTSRTDTQYF. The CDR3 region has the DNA TGTGCCAGCAGTTCCCGCACAACCAGTCGCACAGATACGCAGTATTTT.

The CDR3 nucleotides read TGCGCCAGCAGCTTGGGCACAGGGGCCTCTGGAAACACCATATATTTT. It translates to CASSLGTGASGNTIYF. The J gene is TRBJ1-3, the V gene TRBV5-1; 7 nucleotides align to TRBD1. From germline, CDR1 is SGHRS and CDR2 YFSETQ. CDR3 length: 16 amino acids. V lost 0 bases to trimming and J lost 0 bases; unmatched junction nucleotides: 3.

CDR3 DNA sequence: TGTGCCAGCAGCCCTCTAGCGGGTGGGACTGGGGAGCAGTTCTTC. It is translated as CASSPLAGGTGEQFF. The chain has TRBV7-6 and TRBJ2-1; 8 nucleotides align to TRBD2. This CDR3 is 15 amino acids long. Germline CDR1 reads SGHVS; CDR2 reads FNYEAQ. Trimming removed 5 bases from V and 10 bases from J; junction bases left unmatched: 13.

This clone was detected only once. Here the CDR3 DNA reads TGTGCCAGCAGTCGGGACAGAGTCAACACTGAAGCTTTCTTT. This encodes CASSRDRVNTEAFF. This rearrangement joins TRBV6-5 to TRBJ1-1; 7 nucleotides align to TRBD1. Germline V CDR1 and CDR2: MNHEY, SVGAGI. The ends lost 5 bases at V and 2 bases at J; junction bases unmatched: 5. The CDR3 has 14 amino acids.

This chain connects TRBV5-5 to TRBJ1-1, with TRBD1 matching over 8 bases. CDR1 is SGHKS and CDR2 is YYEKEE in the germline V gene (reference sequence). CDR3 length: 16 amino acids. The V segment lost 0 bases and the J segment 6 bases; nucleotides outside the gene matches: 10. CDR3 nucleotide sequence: TGTGCCAGCAGCTTGGGCCTCGACAGGGGATCTTCTGAAGCTTTCTTT. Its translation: CASSLGLDRGSSEAFF.

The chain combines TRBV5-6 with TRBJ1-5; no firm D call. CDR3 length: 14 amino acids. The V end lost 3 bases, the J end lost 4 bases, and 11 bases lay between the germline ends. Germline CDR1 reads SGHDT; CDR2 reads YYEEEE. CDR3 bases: TGTGCCAGCAGCTCTGGACTACCAAATCAGCCCCAGCATTTT. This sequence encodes CASSSGLPNQPQHF.

DNA of the CDR3: TGTGCCAGCAGCCCCAGTAGCGGGAGGCAGGAGACCCAGTACTTC. Translated: CASSPSSGRQETQYF. The chain combines TRBV9 with TRBJ2-5, with TRBD2 matching over 10 bases. CDR1 is SGDLS, CDR2 YYNGEE, per germline. V shed 4 bases and J 5 bases; nucleotides not matched to a gene: 8. This CDR3 has 15 residues.